This T cell receptor beta chain appears in the sequencing data of a study of regulatory T cells in long-lasting Graves disease. General study findings and limits: Newly diagnosed Graves' patients had higher TCR diversity than persistent ones.

Arm-PCR with iRepertoire HTBI primers amplified the CDR3 regions for these TCR beta libraries. TCRdb independently ran MiXCR on the multiplex PCR reads; one entry per CDR3 protein. The sample holds fewer than 550,000 distinct CDR3 sequences, 16% seen once. Trimming left V 5 bases short and J 0 bases short, with 20 bases between. Per germline, CDR1 MNHEY and CDR2 SMNVEV (reference sequence). This CDR3 comprises 18 residues. This clonotype was observed many times. No antigen is known for it. Time point specified: newly diagnosed GD, antithyroid drugs for less than 3 months. Researchers made the TCR library from RNA that was extracted from PBMCs. The data also belong to a second study, concerning T cells in Graves' hyperthyroidism and ophthalmopathy. That report adds: Lactation, pregnancy, other autoimmune disease or uncontrolled infection excluded patients.

The sequenced sample was peripheral blood mononuclear cells (PBMCs), obtained at new diagnosis, from a patient treated with antithyroid drugs. The chain carries TRBV27 and TRBJ1-3, with a tentative D call TRBD1 (5 bases). This receptor was obtained from a woman in her late teens or twenties with Graves disease. CDR3 DNA: TGTGCCAGCAGTCGCGCCTTGGGTGACAGTCTCTCTGGAAACACCATATATTTT. Its protein is CASSRALGDSLSGNTIYF.